The sequence of this T cell receptor (beta chain) was determined in a study of regulatory T cells in long-lasting Graves disease. Study overall: Graves' patients, newly diagnosed, had taken antithyroid drugs under 3 months. Points from the study as a whole: Patients with persistent disease showed a bias toward TRBV28, TRBJ1-2 and TRBJ2-5.

The time point: newly diagnosed GD, antithyroid drugs for less than 3 months. PBMC-extracted RNA yielded the TCR library. EDTA tubes received 7.5 to 9 milliliters of drawn peripheral blood. Building of the TCR beta libraries involved iRepertoire HTBI primers and Arm-PCR of CDR3 regions. In the study's own analysis: Throughout the samples, researchers identified roughly 59 TRBV and 13 to 15 TRBJ segments. TCRdb processed the multiplex PCR reads anew with MiXCR; each CDR3 protein has one entry. Clone size and V and J calls follow TCRdb, not the original study. The repertoire includes a few hundred thousand distinct CDR3 sequences, around 20% of them detected once, and around 14% sits in the top ten. This CDR3 has 14 residues. V dropped 2 bases and J dropped 5; count of bases not matched to a gene: 4. Germline V CDR1 and CDR2: LNHDA, SQIVND (reference sequence). This clonotype was recorded a few times. Its cognate antigen is unknown.

The TCR comes from a female donor with Graves disease. The genes are TRBV19 and TRBJ1-1; the match to TRBD1 covers 8 bases. This specimen was peripheral blood mononuclear cells (PBMCs), taken at new diagnosis, from a patient treated with antithyroid drugs. This chain's CDR3 is CASSIRGQGTEAFF. The CDR3 DNA reads as TGTGCCAGTAGTATAAGAGGACAGGGAACTGAAGCTTTCTTT.